The sequence of this T cell receptor (beta chain) was determined in a study of shared clonotypes between healthy human individuals (dated by TCRdb to the early 2020s). Concerning the study at large: The cohort included a few men and a couple of women between 18 and 49 years of age. For each donor, CD4 naive and CD4 memory were each run on three plates, CD8 naive on two plates, and CD8 memory on one plate. To estimate repertoire size and how much clonotypes are shared between individuals, the study performed deep sequencing of blood TCR repertoires from a few healthy adults. Different laboratories and diverse techniques were used to prepare libraries and sequence TCR repertoires, to increase sequencing depth and limit assay-specific biases. Per donor, leukapheresis produced somewhere between about 0.94 and 8.9 billion PBMCs. What the work shows at the level of the full study, not this receptor alone: Estimated clonotype richness was generally larger for naive than for memory subsets. The genetic and exposure-history diversity represented was limited by the small number of donors. Clonotypes shared by all four sorted-subset donors showed higher generation probabilities than non-shared clonotypes. Pairwise subsampling led to the expectation that sequencing depth would affect the degree of clonotype sharing among donors. Even with the large sequencing depth, rarefaction of the sorted-subset datasets indicated that sequencing was incomplete. About 5% of naive CD4, 3.5% of naive CD8, 2.3% of memory CD4, and approximately 0.39% of memory CD8 clonotypes were shared across four donors. Only blood was sampled, and tissue TCR repertoires likely differ from those in blood.

TCR CDR3 regions were amplified from genomic DNA by multiplex PCR using the deep immunoSEQ assay. Extracted genomic DNA from each cell subset was spread evenly across all wells of several immunoSEQ 96-well plates, with each plate serving as a replicate. For sorted subsets, 150 to 250 ng genomic DNA, equal to some 30,000 T cell genomes, was loaded into each replicate PCR. Purified libraries were quantified with a Qubit 3.0 fluorometer, sized on a Bioanalyzer 2100, and re-quantified with the KAPA Library Quantification kit. Every immunoSEQ 96-well plate was sequenced on a dedicated single-read 150-cycle Illumina NextSeq 550 flow cell. For the original study's pipeline: Because the immunoSEQ output included only junctional sequences and no quality scores, the filtering could not be the same as the filtering used for full-length reads. Sequences were annotated with PyIR, a Python wrapper for IgBLAST v1.9, and V/J genes and CDR3 were assigned using IMGT germline references. Reads with weak V/J assignments (E-value above 1e-6), missing CDR3, stop codons, out-of-frame junctions, or ambiguous translated residues were removed. V3J clonotypes were defined as sequences sharing an identical inferred V gene, J gene, and CDR3 amino acid sequence. Percentage overlap between repertoires was calculated by dividing the number of shared unique clonotypes by the size of the smaller repertoire. Repertoire richness was assessed with RTK rarefaction, the Chao1 estimator, and Recon v2.1 estimates of unobserved clonotypes. For all TCRbeta clonotypes obtained by the gDNA method from several donors, generation probabilities were computed with OLGA. Sourced from immuneACCESS, this table was stored by TCRdb with only in-frame sequences that have V and J called. A share of the clones is absent; for the studies checked, an unresolved V gene accounts for under half, and the remainder has no known explanation. V, J and clone size were drawn from that table, and D and trimming were deduced from the DNA. The sample records about 2.1 million clones, around 93% of which are singletons. Of the sample, less than 2% is held by the ten largest clones.

From a lookup of the germline V gene (reference sequence), CDR1 and CDR2 are SGHNT and YYREEE. The CDR3 goes from the cysteine to the phenylalanine over 15 residues. Here the CDR3 DNA is all that survives: 45 bases in frame from base 1. Germline trimming: 4 bases from V, 4 bases from J; junction bases outside gene matches: 5. For the CD8 naive samples, CD45RO-negative cells were positively selected for CCR7, yielding a CD45RA+CCR7+ population from which TemRA cells were excluded. The donors were healthy, HIV-negative adults who had no recently reported acute infections or vaccinations. Every donor was a Caucasian adult residing in Nashville, Tennessee, USA. After blood collection by leukapheresis, PBMCs were isolated using Ficoll-Histopaque density gradient centrifugation and then cryopreserved in the vapor phase of liquid nitrogen. Analytical flow cytometry was used to check the purity and quantity of every magnetically sorted T cell population. Genomic DNA was isolated from each sorted fraction and quantified by UV absorbance on a Nanodrop 2000c.

In the case of this clone: This clone's antigen is unknown. No base qualities exist here, and no much larger clone lies one base off it.

This receptor was taken from a man aged 18 to 35 in good health. Some clones in this sample may be carry-over from other donors' samples. The V gene is TRBV5-4 and the J gene is TRBJ2-3; 11 central nucleotides agree with TRBD2. The sample comprised naive CD8+ T cells from PBMCs. In the paper's terms, the cell subset or site label means: CD45RA+CCR7+. The CDR3 here reads CASSDLAGGPDTQYF. The sequenced DNA is TGTGCCAGCAGCGATCTAGCGGGAGGCCCAGATACGCAGTATTTT.